What follows is one T cell receptor beta chain and its context. The antigen it binds to is not known. No clone much larger than this one lies a single base away; base qualities are absent. Measured from the cysteine to the phenylalanine, the CDR3 is 16 residues long. Solely the CDR3 DNA is kept, with 48 bases framed from the first base. V is shortened by 3 bases, J by 3 bases, and the region joining them spans 18 bases. Sequences MNHEY (CDR1) and SMNVEV (CDR2) are obtained from the germline V gene (reference sequence). The sample belongs to a study of OX40 agonist ivuxolimab in advanced cancers. Turning to the overall study: Ivuxolimab, which targeted the costimulatory receptor OX40 (CD134), was an agonistic, fully human IgG2 monoclonal antibody. Intravenous ivuxolimab was administered to patients every 2 weeks at six dose levels: 0.01, 0.1, 0.3, 1.5, 3 and 10 mg/kg. Of the roughly 54 dose-escalation patients, hepatocellular carcinoma was present in around 20, melanoma in around 15, renal cell carcinoma in 9 and head and neck cancer in 9. In the dose-escalation cohort, roughly 82% of patients were male, and the mean age was 60 years with a range of about 20 to 80. Prior anti-PD-1, anti-PD-L1 or anti-CTLA-4 therapy was permitted, and checkpoint inhibitors had been received by under 50% of dose-escalation patients. Partial responses occurred in three dose-escalation patients: two with cutaneous melanoma and one with hepatocellular carcinoma. The purpose of peripheral TCRbeta sequencing was to test whether ivuxolimab changed TCR sequence diversity and led to clonal T-cell expansion. The paper covers the monotherapy dose-escalation part of the phase I ivuxolimab trial, which included N = 52 patients.

The trial excluded patients who had a history of autoimmune disease or who were on systemic immunosuppression. In every dose cohort, peripheral blood was drawn for TCR sequencing at baseline, cycle 4 day 1, and cycle 7 day 1. Samples came from an open-label, multicenter, first-in-human phase I dose-escalation trial of ivuxolimab. Adults with locally advanced or metastatic melanoma, renal cell, hepatocellular, or head and neck squamous cell carcinoma were enrolled in the trial. Before TCR sequencing, CD4+ T cells and CD8+ T cells were sorted from peripheral blood as separate populations. Genomic DNA was isolated from the sorted cells so that the TCRbeta CDR3 region could be sequenced. The immunoSEQ Assay was used to sequence the TCRbeta CDR3 regions. Held by TCRdb, this immuneACCESS table contains in-frame sequences only and omits some clones. Under half of the omission traces to an unresolved V gene where checked; the cause of the rest is unknown. Within this sample are around 35,000 clones, with about 90% of them counted one time only. The ten largest clones capture around 20% of the sample.

On the study overall, not on this receptor specifically: Low levels of normalized T-cell clonal expansion were also seen in some patients who did not respond. Antigen specificity was not determined for the clonally expanded peripheral T cells. After ivuxolimab, expanded clones were on average more numerous among CD8+ T cells than among CD4+ T cells. At doses of 0.1 to 3.0 mg/kg, clonal expansion of both CD4+ and CD8+ T cells in blood was seen between baseline and week 6. Partial responders in the 0.1-3.0 mg/kg groups had among the lowest normalized peripheral clonal expansion, especially among CD8+ T cells.

The chain is assembled from TRBV27 and TRBJ2-7; the D element could tentatively be TRBD1 or TRBD2, as 6 bases agree for each. The TCR originated in an adult with an advanced solid tumor such as melanoma, head and neck, liver or kidney cancer. Sequencing used CD4+ or CD8+ T cells sorted from blood, obtained in a trial of the OX40 agonist ivuxolimab. The nucleotide sequence reads as follows: TGTGCCAGCAGTTTGGTCGGGCCCGGGGGCCACTACGAGCAGTACTTC. The encoded protein is CASSLVGPGGHYEQYF.